A single TCR beta chain is shown here with its context. Its target is not known. The sample belongs to a study of human T cells and chemical hapten exposure. Whole-study results and caveats: More PT1 expanded TCRs went with higher patch test scores.

The germline V gene has CDR1 LNHNV and CDR2 YYDKDF (reference sequence). The length of the CDR3 is 16 residues. V lost 1 base and J 2 bases, leaving 12 bases between the germline ends. As to time point: patch test 2, 6 weeks after DPC sensitization. Stated treatment: therapeutic diphenylcyclopropenone sensitization with weekly scalp DPC. TCRdb reprocessed the RACE reads via MiXCR and lists one record per CDR3 protein. The data hold 70,000 to 90,000 distinct CDR3 sequences, with more than 9% observed a single time. This sequence originates from a woman aged 50 to 60 with alopecia areata. Some clones in this sample may be carry-over from other donors' samples. The rearrangement joins TRBV15 to TRBJ1-3; D call uncertain. Sequencing was performed on whole blood, taken in connection with sensitization to the hapten diphenylcyclopropenone (DPC). The CDR3 is CATSRAPLVTGNTIYF. DNA of the CDR3: TGTGCCACCAGCAGAGCCCCCCTAGTTACTGGAAACACCATATATTTT.